This T cell receptor (beta chain) was observed in a study of T-cell memory formation after mild COVID-19. Study information: For the most part, TCR clusters were specific to one donor. Overall study results and limits: Researchers report contracting CD4+ clones mostly in CM and EM, with CD8+ clones in EMRA. Day 15 to 85 contractors were CD4/CD8 balanced; later expanders leaned CD4+.

On this clonotype: Antigen specificity is unknown.

5'RACE, which relied on constant-segment primers, yielded TCR alpha and TCR beta cDNA libraries carrying sample barcodes and UMIs. TCRdb redid the calling of the 5' RACE reads with MiXCR, one entry per CDR3 protein. In the table there are fewer than 500,000 distinct CDR3 sequences, 20% to 25% of which are singletons. V shed 3 bases and J shed 8 bases, with 13 bases lying between them. In germline, CDR1 is SGHVS, CDR2 FQNEAQ. This CDR3 is 13 amino acids long. This TCR derives from an adult woman who had mild COVID-19 (a few samples of this study predate the infection). Cell type and time point are not known. The rearrangement uses TRBV7-8 and TRBJ1-1; no definite D call. The sequenced sample was PBMCs or a T cell subset sorted from them (not recorded which). The CDR3 region has the DNA TGTGCCAGCAGCTTCACCCTCTACGAGGAAGCTTTCTTT. Its translation is CASSFTLYEEAFF. The full variable domain, its missing parts supplied by reference TRBV7-8 and TRBJ1-1, is GAGVSQSPRYKVAKRGQDVALRCDPISGHVSLFWYQQALGQGPEFLTYFQNEAQLDKSGLPSDRFFAERPEGSVSTLKIQRTQQEDSAVYLCASSFTLYEEAFFGQGTRLTVV.